Each of the 27 T cell receptor beta chains below was sequenced from the same sample in a study of blood T cells in healthy people across ages. The authors ran a second PCR of 7 to 11 cycles using a sample-barcoded 5' primer and a J-beta primer mix. TCRdb used MiXCR to reprocess the 5' RACE reads, holding one entry per CDR3 protein. Counted here are about 680,000 distinct CDR3 sequences, 45% to 50% occurring once; the ten biggest clones make up around a third. Sequencing used blood. All receptors derive from a woman in her sixties or seventies in good health.

In its sample, this clonotype was seen a few times. V is TRBV4-3 and J is TRBJ2-3; 8 bases map to TRBD2. V was pared by 2 bases and J by 9 bases, with 10 bases of the junction left unmatched. From germline, CDR1 is LGHNA and CDR2 YSLEER. The CDR3 consists of 15 residues. The CDR3 DNA follows: TGCGCCAGCAGCCAAACGGGAGGGCCTCGGGGAACGCAGTATTTT. Translation: CASSQTGGPRGTQYF.

This rearrangement joins TRBV28 to TRBJ2-5; D is possibly TRBD2 (5 bases). Germline assignment: CDR1 MDHEN and CDR2 SYDVKM. This CDR3 comprises 14 residues. With 3 bases removed from V and 2 bases from J, the gap between germline ends came to 10 bases. In DNA, the CDR3 is TGTGCCAGCAGTTTCCTCGGGGATCAAGAGACCCAGTACTTC. Its protein product is CASSFLGDQETQYF.

V and J are TRBV4-3 and TRBJ1-6; no definite D call. Germline V gene data show CDR1 as LGHNA and CDR2 as YSLEER. Trimming shortened V by 0 bases and J by 0 bases, and 12 bases separated the two germline ends. The CDR3 extends over 18 amino acids. The CDR3 here is CASSQESPDSSYNSPLHF. As DNA, the CDR3 is TGCGCCAGCAGCCAAGAGTCCCCTGATAGCTCCTATAATTCACCCCTCCACTTT.

This chain joins TRBV3-1 and TRBJ2-7; 7 nucleotides align to TRBD2. Germline trimming cut 4 bases from V and 4 bases from J; bases unmatched to any gene: 1. The CDR3 length is 12 residues. CDR1 LGHDT and CDR2 YNNKEL come from the germline V gene (reference sequence). The CDR3 here is CASSRLAYEQYF. The CDR3, as DNA: TGTGCCAGCAGCCGACTAGCTTACGAGCAGTACTTC.

This clonotype was recorded a few times. The chain has TRBV5-1 and TRBJ2-4, with TRBD2 identical over 8 bases. The CDR3 contains 15 residues. J gave up 3 bases and V 4 bases, and 6 bases lay outside the gene matches. Germline CDR1 SGHRS, CDR2 YFSETQ. The chain's CDR3 is CASSTNGRDKNIQYF. CDR3 sequence (DNA): TGCGCCAGCAGCACCAACGGGAGGGACAAAAACATTCAGTACTTC. The whole variable domain, filled in from reference TRBV5-1 and TRBJ2-4, reads KAGVTQTPRYLIKTRGQQVTLSCSPISGHRSVSWYQQTPGQGLQFLFEYFSETQRNKGNFPGRFSGRQFSNSRSEMNVSTLELGDSALYLCASSTNGRDKNIQYFGAGTRLSVL.

The chain combines TRBV29-1 with TRBJ2-3; 7 bases match TRBD2. Trimming cost V 3 bases and J 3 bases; bases outside gene matches: 12. Germline V gene sequence: CDR1 SQVTM, CDR2 ANQGSEA. The CDR3 is 16 amino acids. The chain's CDR3 is CSVDGVASGATDTQYF. Here the CDR3 DNA reads TGCAGCGTTGATGGGGTGGCTAGCGGAGCTACAGATACGCAGTATTTT.

This clonotype occurred a few times. The chain joins TRBV7-2 to TRBJ1-2; TRBD1 might be the D (5 bases). Per germline, CDR1 SGHTA and CDR2 FQGNSA. V lost 2 bases to trimming and J lost 2 bases, with 12 bases between them. This CDR3 comprises 15 residues. As DNA, the CDR3 is TGTGCCAGCAGCTTAATTCCAGGGCCCAACTATGGCTACACCTTC. This sequence encodes CASSLIPGPNYGYTF. Combining the CDR3 with reference TRBV7-2 and TRBJ1-2 gives the whole variable domain GAGVSQSPSNKVTEKGKDVELRCDPISGHTALYWYRQSLGQGLEFLIYFQGNSAPDKSGLPSDRFSAERTGGSVSTLTIQRTQQEDSAVYLCASSLIPGPNYGYTFGSGTRLTVV.

The CDR3 sequence is CASHRELGEKLFF. Written as DNA, the CDR3 is TGTGCCAGCCACCGGGAACTGGGTGAAAAACTGTTTTTT. This sequence joins TRBV25-1 and TRBJ1-4; D unclear. Trimming left V 8 bases short and J 7 bases short, with 14 bases between. The length of the CDR3 is 13 residues. Germline CDR1 is MGHDK and CDR2 is SYGVNS.

The gene calls are TRBV11-1 and TRBJ2-1; TRBD2 matches at 10 bases. Losses at the gene ends were 8 bases for V and 5 bases for J; bases not matched to a gene: 12. The CDR3 runs to 16 residues. Per germline, CDR1 SGHAT and CDR2 FQDESV (reference sequence). CDR3 sequence: CASADLSGRRDNEQFF. The CDR3 DNA reads as TGTGCCAGCGCTGACCTTAGCGGGAGGAGGGACAATGAGCAGTTCTTC.

CDR3 sequence reads: CASSLETGRGNNEQFF. The DNA of the CDR3 is TGTGCCAGCAGCTTAGAAACCGGGAGGGGGAACAATGAGCAGTTCTTC. V is TRBV7-9 and J is TRBJ2-1, with TRBD2 identical over 8 bases. Trimming at V came to 1 base and at J to 5 bases, leaving 7 bases not matched to a gene. Germline V gene lookup returns CDR1 SEHNR and CDR2 FQNEAQ (reference sequence). The CDR3 spans 16 residues. The whole variable domain, filled in from reference TRBV7-9 and TRBJ2-1, reads DTGVSQNPRHKITKRGQNVTFRCDPISEHNRLYWYRQTLGQGPEFLTYFQNEAQLEKSRLLSDRFSAERPKGSFSTLEIQRTEQGDSAMYLCASSLETGRGNNEQFFGPGTRLTVL.

The chain links TRBV11-2 to TRBJ2-7; TRBD2 aligns across 15 bases. CDR1 and CDR2 (germline): SGHAT, FQNNGV. This CDR3 region has 16 residues. Trimming cost V 6 bases and J 4 bases; bases outside gene matches: 7. CDR3 sequence reads: CASSHRTSGRGYEQYF. The DNA of the CDR3 is TGTGCCAGCAGTCACCGGACTAGCGGGAGGGGTTACGAGCAGTACTTC.

This clonotype was recorded a few times. V is TRBV21-1 and J is TRBJ2-7; the D call TRBD1 from the table was never checked on the DNA. TRBV21-1 is an annotated pseudogene. This CDR3 region has 16 residues. CDR3 protein: CASVDLWTGEGYEQYF. The DNA for the CDR3 is TGTGCCAGCGTTGACCTTTGGACAGGGGAAGGCTACGAGCAGTACTTC.

J is TRBJ2-1 and V is TRBV2; D remains unclear. CDR3 length: 16 amino acids. V dropped 6 bases and J dropped 3 bases, with 18 bases sitting between them. Per the germline V gene, CDR1 is SNHLY and CDR2 is FYNNEI. CDR3 residues: CASSARRPAGYNEQFF. The CDR3 DNA is TGTGCCAGCAGCGCCCGCAGGCCAGCCGGCTACAATGAGCAGTTCTTC.

The chain is built from TRBV12-3 or TRBV12-4 and TRBJ1-1, with 8 bases that match TRBD1. This CDR3 has 13 amino acids. V trimming: 5 bases; J trimming: 5 bases; junction bases outside the gene matches: 4. CDR3: CASSTRTGTEAFF. CDR3 DNA sequence: TGTGCCAGCAGTACGCGGACAGGGACTGAAGCTTTCTTT.

Regarding this clonotype: A much larger clone differs from this one at a single base, so this may be a read error. This chain links TRBV29-1 with TRBJ2-1; possibly TRBD2 for D (5 bases). This CDR3 region has 13 residues. Between the trimmed V and J ends, which lost 7 bases and 13 bases, there was a span of 23 bases. In germline, CDR1 is SQVTM, CDR2 ANQGSEA. Here the CDR3 DNA reads TGCAGCGCCCAAGGTGGGGTTTGGGAGACCCAGTTCTTC. This translates into CSAQGGVWETQFF.

The chain links TRBV27 to TRBJ2-7; TRBD1 aligns across 8 bases. Trimming at V came to 8 bases and at J to 3 bases, leaving 12 bases not matched to a gene. The CDR3 has 15 residues. Germline lookup yields CDR1 MNHEY and CDR2 SMNVEV (reference sequence). CDR3 DNA: TGTGCCAGCGGGAGGTCCGGGACAGGTAGCTACGAGCAGTACTTC. It is translated as CASGRSGTGSYEQYF.

This clonotype turned up a few times. The junction does not match germline at one end; this may be a read error. V gene TRBV5-1 combines with J gene TRBJ2-4, with D possibly matching TRBD2 (6 bases). CDR3 size: 14 residues. Per the germline V gene, CDR1 is SGHRS and CDR2 is YFSETQ. CDR3 in DNA: TGCGCCAGCGCTGACGGGGGAATCAGCTACGAGCAGTACTTT. This sequence encodes CASADGGISYEQYF.

The chain carries TRBV20-1 and TRBJ2-4, with a weak D call TRBD1 (6 bases). The DNA end is a closer match to TRBJ2-7, so the J assignment may be wrong. The germline V gene has CDR1 DFQATT and CDR2 SNEGSKA (reference sequence). CDR3 size: 12 residues. The CDR3 spells CSAGEGVYEQYF. As DNA, the CDR3 is TGCAGTGCCGGAGAGGGGGTATACGAGCAGTACTTC.

The sample holds a few counts of this clonotype. The chain links TRBV4-2 to TRBJ2-7; D is uncertain. Trimming removed 0 bases from V and 6 bases from J, with 9 bases in between. The CDR3 runs to 13 residues. Germline V gives CDR1 LGHNA, CDR2 YNFKEQ. CDR3 residues: CASSQDRQPEQYF. CDR3 DNA sequence: TGTGCCAGCAGCCAAGATAGGCAGCCCGAGCAGTACTTC.

This clonotype was seen a single time. The rearrangement links TRBV3-1 to TRBJ1-2; the D is unclear. Between the trimmed V and J ends, which lost 3 bases and 8 bases, there was a span of 16 bases. CDR3 length equals 14 residues. CDR1 and CDR2 (germline): LGHDT, YNNKEL (reference sequence). CDR3 residues: CASSQSPGWGGYTF. The CDR3 nucleotides read TGTGCCAGCAGCCAGAGTCCGGGGTGGGGAGGCTACACCTTC. The whole variable domain, remainder taken from reference TRBV3-1 and TRBJ1-2, is DTAVSQTPKYLVTQMGNDKSIKCEQNLGHDTMYWYKQDSKKFLKIMFSYNNKELIINETVPNRFSPKSPDKAHLNLHINSLELGDSAVYFCASSQSPGWGGYTFGSGTRLTVV.

The chain uses TRBV20-1 and TRBJ2-4; either TRBD1 or TRBD2 may supply D (5 bases each). The CDR3 loop spans 15 amino acids. Trimming took 3 bases from V and 13 from J, leaving 25 bases between them. In germline, CDR1 is DFQATT, CDR2 SNEGSKA (reference sequence). The CDR3 spells CSARERGTVKIVQYF. The CDR3 DNA is TGCAGTGCTAGGGAACGTGGGACGGTGAAAATTGTGCAGTACTTC.

This chain connects TRBV5-1 to TRBJ2-7; tentative D call: TRBD1 (7 bases). Trimming took 4 bases from V and 6 from J, leaving 23 bases between them. This CDR3 region has 16 residues. CDR1 and CDR2 (germline): SGHRS, YFSETQ. The CDR3 loop is CASSPSGGWESVEQYF. The DNA for the CDR3 is TGCGCCAGCAGCCCGTCAGGGGGGTGGGAGAGTGTCGAGCAGTACTTC.

V usage is TRBV14 and J usage is TRBJ1-6, with D perhaps matching TRBD1 (5 bases). Germline loops: CDR1 SGHDN, CDR2 FVKESK. The CDR3 contains 14 residues. V lost 4 bases, J lost 6 bases, and 10 bases lay in between. CDR3 coding DNA: TGTGCCAGCAGCCGACAGACAATTAATTCACCCCTCCACTTT. It codes for CASSRQTINSPLHF.

V is TRBV29-1 and J is TRBJ2-1; D call uncertain. The closer fit of TRBJ2-7 to the DNA end suggests the J call may be wrong. Germline assignment: CDR1 SQVTM and CDR2 ANQGSEA. The CDR3 is 11 residues long. CDR3 residues: CSGAYAYEQYF. Written as DNA, the CDR3 is TGCAGCGGCGCGTACGCTTACGAGCAGTACTTC.

This clonotype showed up just a few times. The rearrangement links TRBV28 to TRBJ2-5; the match to TRBD1 covers 7 bases. V lost 7 bases and J lost 3; bases outside the gene matches: 11. The CDR3 sequence is 15 residues long. CDR1 and CDR2 from the germline V gene are MDHEN and SYDVKM. Here the CDR3 DNA reads TGTGCCAGCAATAGAGGGGGCGAAGCGGAAGAGACCCAGTACTTC. It translates to CASNRGGEAEETQYF.

This clonotype was counted a few times. The gene calls are TRBV29-1 and TRBJ2-4, with D unclear. Germline CDR1 is SQVTM and CDR2 is ANQGSEA. The ends were cut back, 7 bases at V and 0 bases at J, with 4 bases in the middle. CDR3 size: 11 residues. The CDR3 nucleotides read TGCAGCGCGACAGCCAAAAACATTCAGTACTTC. Translation: CSATAKNIQYF.

The chain recombines TRBV12-3 or TRBV12-4 with TRBJ2-3, with TRBD1 identical over 8 bases. There are 15 residues in the CDR3. The J segment lost 1 base and the V segment lost 6 bases, leaving 6 bases of the junction unmatched. The CDR3 spells CASSLDREGTDTQYF. DNA for the CDR3: TGTGCCAGCAGCCTGGACAGGGAAGGCACAGATACGCAGTATTTT.